This is a list of T cell receptor beta chains from one sample in a study of blood T cell repertoires in COVID-19. Clones were sequenced by immunoSEQ multiplex PCR, and TCRdb holds only the in-frame ones, with some missing. The sample has 350,000 to 400,000 clones, 75% to 90% seen once. Sequencing was carried out using PBMCs or T cells enriched from blood (not recorded which). These receptors were taken from a young man who had recovered from COVID-19. Each CDR3 is given with its conserved first and last residue. The D gene is left open where the match is weak. Expanded clones get a size class; other rows say once, few or many, or leave the size out.

j_call clone_size v_call d_call cdr3_nt cdr3_aa
TRBJ2-1 NA TRBV7-9 TRBD1 TGTGCCAGCAGCTTAGTACCGGACAGGGTACTTATCTTGCCGTTCTTC CASSLVPDRVLILPFF
TRBJ1-4 NA TRBV28 NA TGTGCCAGCAGGGCCGTAAATGAAAAACTGTTTTTT CASRAVNEKLFF
TRBJ1-3 NA TRBV6-5 NA TGTGCCAGCAATTCGGGAACAGGGCCTGGAAACACCATATATTTT CASNSGTGPGNTIYF
TRBJ1-2 NA TRBV7-9 TRBD1 TGTGCCAGCAGCCATAACGATGCAGGGGGGAACTATGGCTACACCTTC CASSHNDAGGNYGYTF
TRBJ2-7 NA TRBV4-3 TRBD2 TGCGCCAGCAGCCAAGCTTTAGCGGGAGGGACCTCCGAGCAGTACTTC CASSQALAGGTSEQYF
TRBJ1-4 NA TRBV28 NA TGTGCCAGCAGTTTTGTCCGAGGCGAAAAACTGTTTTTT CASSFVRGEKLFF
TRBJ1-5 NA TRBV30 NA TGTGCCTGGAGTACAGGAATCAATCAGCCCCAGCATTTT CAWSTGINQPQHF
TRBJ1-4 NA TRBV3-1/TRBV3-2 NA TGTGCCAGCAGCCAAGTTACAGGTGAAAAACTGTTTTTT CASSQVTGEKLFF
TRBJ2-7 NA TRBV9 NA TGTGCCAGCAGCGCGAGCTCCTACGAGCAGTACTTC CASSASSYEQYF
TRBJ2-5 NA TRBV6-5 NA TGTGCCAGCAACCTGGACAGACCGGGAGAGACCCAGTACTTC CASNLDRPGETQYF
TRBJ2-5 NA TRBV27 NA TGTGCCAGCAGTTCACTCCCCATCGGAGAGACCCAGTACTTC CASSSLPIGETQYF
TRBJ1-6 NA TRBV30 NA TGTGCCTGGAGTCTAGGAAATTCACCCCTCCACTTT CAWSLGNSPLHF
TRBJ2-3 NA TRBV9 TRBD2 TGTGCCAGCAGCGGCGCCGCGGGGGGGAGCACAGATACGCAGTATTTT CASSGAAGGSTDTQYF
TRBJ1-3 NA TRBV28 NA TGTGCCAGCAGTGGGGCTGGGGTGGGCCCCATATATTTT CASSGAGVGPIYF
TRBJ1-4 NA TRBV7-9 TRBD1 TGTGCCAGCAGCGATATGACAGGGGGTAATGAAAAACTGTTTTTT CASSDMTGGNEKLFF
TRBJ2-5 NA TRBV5-6 TRBD2 TGTGCCAGCAGCCTGGGAGGGCAAGAGACCCAGTACTTC CASSLGGQETQYF
TRBJ1-5 NA TRBV21-1 NA TGTGCCAGCAGCAAAGAGGCCTACAGCCAGCCCCAGCATTTT CASSKEAYSQPQHF
TRBJ1-6 NA TRBV5-1 NA TGCGCCAGCAGCTTCGAGCGGAATTCACCCCTCCACTTT CASSFERNSPLHF
TRBJ2-3 NA TRBV27 TRBD1 TGTGCCAGCAGTGCGGGACAGGTTCGCCCGCAGTATTTT CASSAGQVRPQYF
TRBJ2-7 NA TRBV13 TRBD1 TGTGCCAGCAGCCCCGGGCCACAGGGGATCCACGAGCAGTACTTC CASSPGPQGIHEQYF
TRBJ1-1 NA TRBV29-1 NA TGCAGCGTTGAAAGACGACTTCATCCTGAAGCTTTCTTT CSVERRLHPEAFF
TRBJ1-5 NA TRBV9 TRBD1 TGTGCCAGCAGCGTAGTGGTGAAGGGGGCTACCGGATTTAATCAGCCCCAGCATTTT CASSVVVKGATGFNQPQHF
TRBJ2-2 NA TRBV6-6 TRBD2 TGTGCCAGCAGCCAGGGACTAGCGGGAGGCAGGTGGGAGCTGTTTTTT CASSQGLAGGRWELFF
TRBJ2-4 NA TRBV6-2/TRBV6-3 NA TGTGCCAGCAGTTTCCAAAAAAACATTCAGTACTTC CASSFQKNIQYF
TRBJ2-7 NA TRBV18 NA TGTGCCAGCTCACCACCTAGCGGACTCTACGAGCAGTACTTC CASSPPSGLYEQYF
TRBJ1-1 NA TRBV11-2 NA TGTGCCAGCAGCCCCGAATCCCCAGGGACATTTAACACTGAAGCTTTCTTT CASSPESPGTFNTEAFF
TRBJ2-3 NA TRBV29-1 TRBD2 TGCAGCGCCACAGGACTAGCGGGGGCCACCTCCACAGATACGCAGTATTTT CSATGLAGATSTDTQYF
TRBJ2-6 NA TRBV5-1 TRBD1 TGCGCCAGCAGCGCCCTCCGGGACAGGGTTTCTGGGGCCAACGTCCTGACTTTC CASSALRDRVSGANVLTF
TRBJ1-3 NA TRBV28 NA TGTGCCAGCAGTTTATTTTCACGGGTTTCTGGAAACACCATATATTTT CASSLFSRVSGNTIYF
TRBJ2-7 NA TRBV6-1 NA TGTGCCAGCAGGCCCCGGGGGGCCGGCTACGAGCAGTACTTC CASRPRGAGYEQYF
TRBJ2-4 once TRBV19 NA TGTGCCAGTAGCACAGTCAACATTCAGTACTTC CASSTVNIQYF
TRBJ1-5 NA TRBV2 NA TGTGCCAGCAGTGAAAGGCAGGGGTGGAGGCCCCAGCATTTT CASSERQGWRPQHF
TRBJ1-4 once TRBV19 NA TGTGCCAGTAGTTCCACAGGGACGGGTGAAAAACTGTTTTTT CASSSTGTGEKLFF
TRBJ1-6 NA TRBV15 NA TGTGCCACCAGCAGAGCGGTGAGCGGGGCTTCACCCCTCCACTTT CATSRAVSGASPLHF
TRBJ1-2 NA TRBV19 NA TGTGCCAGTAGACCATTAACAGGGTCAGGTATAGGCTACACCTTC CASRPLTGSGIGYTF
TRBJ2-7 NA TRBV5-1 TRBD2 TGCGCCAGCAGCCCAGCCTCGCTAGCGGTTGGAGAGCAGTACTTC CASSPASLAVGEQYF
TRBJ1-2 NA TRBV27 TRBD1 TGTGCCAGCAGTTCGGACAGGGTCTATGGCTACACCTTC CASSSDRVYGYTF
TRBJ2-7 NA TRBV28 TRBD1 TGTGCCAGCAGCCTCGGGGGGACAGGGTTTCGTGAGCAGTACTTC CASSLGGTGFREQYF
TRBJ1-1 NA TRBV5-1 TRBD1 TGCGCCAGCAGCGCCGGGACAGGGGGCGTAGAAGCTTTCTTT CASSAGTGGVEAFF
TRBJ1-3 NA TRBV19 NA TGTGCCAGTACCCCCAGGGGCGGTTTTGGAGGAAACACCATATATTTT CASTPRGGFGGNTIYF
TRBJ2-1 NA TRBV5-1 TRBD2 TGCGCCAGCAGTAACGGGGGGGCCTCCTACAATGAGCAGTTCTTC CASSNGGASYNEQFF